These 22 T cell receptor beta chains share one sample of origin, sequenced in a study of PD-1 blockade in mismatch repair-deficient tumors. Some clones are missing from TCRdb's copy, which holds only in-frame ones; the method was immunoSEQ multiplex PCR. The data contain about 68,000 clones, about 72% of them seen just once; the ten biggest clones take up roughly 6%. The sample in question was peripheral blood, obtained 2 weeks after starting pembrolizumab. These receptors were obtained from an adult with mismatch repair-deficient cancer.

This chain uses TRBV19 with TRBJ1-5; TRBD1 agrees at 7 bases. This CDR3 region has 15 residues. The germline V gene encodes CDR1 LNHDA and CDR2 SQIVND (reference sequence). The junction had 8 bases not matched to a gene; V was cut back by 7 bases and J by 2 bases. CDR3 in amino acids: CASNPTGFGNQPQHF. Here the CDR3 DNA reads TGTGCCAGTAACCCGACAGGGTTTGGCAATCAGCCCCAGCATTTT.

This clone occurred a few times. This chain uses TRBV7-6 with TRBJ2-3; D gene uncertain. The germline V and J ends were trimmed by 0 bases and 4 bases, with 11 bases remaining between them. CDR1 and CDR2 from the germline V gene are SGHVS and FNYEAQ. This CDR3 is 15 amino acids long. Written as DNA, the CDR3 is TGTGCCAGCAGCTTAGCTCGGCGTGATGCAGATACGCAGTATTTT. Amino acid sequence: CASSLARRDADTQYF.

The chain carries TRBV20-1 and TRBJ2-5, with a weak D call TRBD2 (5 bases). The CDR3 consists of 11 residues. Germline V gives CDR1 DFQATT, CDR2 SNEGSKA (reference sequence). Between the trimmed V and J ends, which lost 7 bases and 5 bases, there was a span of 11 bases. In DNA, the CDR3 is TGCAGTGTGTTGGGAGCGGAGACCCAGTACTTC. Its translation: CSVLGAETQYF.

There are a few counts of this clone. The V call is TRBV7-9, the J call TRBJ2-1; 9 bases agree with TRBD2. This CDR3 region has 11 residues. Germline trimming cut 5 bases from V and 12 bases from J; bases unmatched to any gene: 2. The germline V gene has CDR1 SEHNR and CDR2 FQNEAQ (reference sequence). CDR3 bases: TGTGCCAGCAGCCCGACTAGCGGGCAGTTCTTC. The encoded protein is CASSPTSGQFF.

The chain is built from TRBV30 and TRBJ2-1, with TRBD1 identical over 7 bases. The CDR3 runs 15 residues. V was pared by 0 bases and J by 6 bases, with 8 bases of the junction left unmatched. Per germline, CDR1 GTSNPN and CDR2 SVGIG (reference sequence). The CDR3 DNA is TGTGCCTGGAGTGTTAGTAGGGGGCTTGTCAATGAGCAGTTCTTC. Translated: CAWSVSRGLVNEQFF.

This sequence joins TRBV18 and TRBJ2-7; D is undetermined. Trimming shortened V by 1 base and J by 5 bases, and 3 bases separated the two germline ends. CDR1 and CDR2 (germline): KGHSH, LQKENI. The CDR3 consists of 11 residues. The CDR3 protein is CASSPRDEQYF. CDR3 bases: TGTGCCAGCTCACCACGGGACGAGCAGTACTTC.

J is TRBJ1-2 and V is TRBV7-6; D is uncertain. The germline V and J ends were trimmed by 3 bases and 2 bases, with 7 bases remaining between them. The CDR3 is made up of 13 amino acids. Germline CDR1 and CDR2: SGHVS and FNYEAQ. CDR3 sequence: CASSFGENYGYTF. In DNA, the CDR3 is TGTGCCAGCAGCTTCGGAGAGAACTATGGCTACACCTTC.

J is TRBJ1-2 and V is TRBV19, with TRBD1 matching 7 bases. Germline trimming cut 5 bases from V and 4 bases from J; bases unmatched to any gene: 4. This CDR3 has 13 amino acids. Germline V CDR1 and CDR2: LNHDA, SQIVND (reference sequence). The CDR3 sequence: CASSDRDSYGYTF. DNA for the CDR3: TGTGCCAGTAGTGACAGGGATAGCTATGGCTACACCTTC.

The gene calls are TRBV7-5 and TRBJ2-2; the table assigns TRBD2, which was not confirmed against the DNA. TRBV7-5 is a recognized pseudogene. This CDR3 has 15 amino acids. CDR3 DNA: TGTGCCAGAAGCTGTCCCGGAGTCCGGTCCGGGGAGCTGTTTTTT. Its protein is CARSCPGVRSGELFF.

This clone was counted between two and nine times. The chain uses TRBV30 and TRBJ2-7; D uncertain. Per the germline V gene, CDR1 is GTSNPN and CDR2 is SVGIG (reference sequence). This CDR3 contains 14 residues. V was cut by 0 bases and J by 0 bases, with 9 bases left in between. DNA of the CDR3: TGTGCCTGGAGTGTAAATAGCTTCTCCTACGAGCAGTACTTC. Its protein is CAWSVNSFSYEQYF.

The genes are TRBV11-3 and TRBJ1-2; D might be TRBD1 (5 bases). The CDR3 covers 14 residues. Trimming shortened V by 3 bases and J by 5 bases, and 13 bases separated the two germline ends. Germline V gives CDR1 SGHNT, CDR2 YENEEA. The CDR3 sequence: CASSFQGDLYGYTF. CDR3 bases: TGTGCCAGCAGCTTCCAGGGAGACCTTTATGGCTACACCTTC.

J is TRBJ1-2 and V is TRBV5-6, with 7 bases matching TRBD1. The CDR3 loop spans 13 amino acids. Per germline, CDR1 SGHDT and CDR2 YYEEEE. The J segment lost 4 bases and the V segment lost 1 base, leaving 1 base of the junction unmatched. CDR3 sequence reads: CASSLYRGYGYTF. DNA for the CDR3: TGTGCCAGCAGCTTGTACAGGGGCTATGGCTACACCTTC. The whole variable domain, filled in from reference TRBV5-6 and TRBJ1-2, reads DAGVTQSPTHLIKTRGQQVTLRCSPKSGHDTVSWYQQALGQGPQFIFQYYEEEERQRGNFPDRFSGHQFPNYSSELNVNALLLGDSALYLCASSLYRGYGYTFGSGTRLTVV.

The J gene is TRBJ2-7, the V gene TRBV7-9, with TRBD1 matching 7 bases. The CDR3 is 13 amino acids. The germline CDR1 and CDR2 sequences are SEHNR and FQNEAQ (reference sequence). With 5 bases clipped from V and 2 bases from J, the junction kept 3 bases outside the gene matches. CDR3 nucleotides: TGTGCCAGCAGCGGGACAGTGACCTACGAGCAGTACTTC. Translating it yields CASSGTVTYEQYF. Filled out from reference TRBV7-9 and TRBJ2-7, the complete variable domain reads DTGVSQNPRHKITKRGQNVTFRCDPISEHNRLYWYRQTLGQGPEFLTYFQNEAQLEKSRLLSDRFSAERPKGSFSTLEIQRTEQGDSAMYLCASSGTVTYEQYFGPGTRLTVT.

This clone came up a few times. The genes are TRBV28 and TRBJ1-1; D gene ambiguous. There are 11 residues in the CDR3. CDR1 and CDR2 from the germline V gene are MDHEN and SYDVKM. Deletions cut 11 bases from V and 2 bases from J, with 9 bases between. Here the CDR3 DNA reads TGTGCCGGAGTGAGTAACACTGAAGCTTTCTTT. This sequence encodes CAGVSNTEAFF.

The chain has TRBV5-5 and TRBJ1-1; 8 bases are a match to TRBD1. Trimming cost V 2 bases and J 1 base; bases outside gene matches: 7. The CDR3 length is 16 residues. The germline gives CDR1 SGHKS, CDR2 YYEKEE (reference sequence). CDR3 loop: CASSFQGALSNTEAFF. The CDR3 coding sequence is TGTGCCAGCAGCTTTCAGGGGGCCCTTTCGAACACTGAAGCTTTCTTT.

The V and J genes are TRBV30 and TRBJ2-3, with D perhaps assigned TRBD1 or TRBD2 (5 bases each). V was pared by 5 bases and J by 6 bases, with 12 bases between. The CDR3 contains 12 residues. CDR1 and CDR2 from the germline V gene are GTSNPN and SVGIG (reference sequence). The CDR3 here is CAWGTLTDTQYF. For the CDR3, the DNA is TGTGCCTGGGGGACCCTGACGGATACGCAGTATTTT.

In DNA form, the CDR3 reads TGTGCCAGCTCACCACAGGGGAATCCCTACGAGCAGTACTTC. Its translation is CASSPQGNPYEQYF. The V call is TRBV18, the J call TRBJ2-7; D perhaps matches TRBD1 (5 bases). The CDR3 loop spans 14 amino acids. Germline CDR1 is KGHSH and CDR2 is LQKENI. Trimming stripped 1 base from V and 2 bases from J, with 9 bases between.

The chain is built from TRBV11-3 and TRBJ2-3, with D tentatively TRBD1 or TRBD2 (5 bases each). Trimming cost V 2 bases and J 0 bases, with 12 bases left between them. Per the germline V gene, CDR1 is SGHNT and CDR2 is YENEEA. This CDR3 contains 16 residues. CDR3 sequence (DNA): TGTGCCAGCAGCTTATACGGGGACGCTAGCACAGATACGCAGTATTTT. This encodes CASSLYGDASTDTQYF.

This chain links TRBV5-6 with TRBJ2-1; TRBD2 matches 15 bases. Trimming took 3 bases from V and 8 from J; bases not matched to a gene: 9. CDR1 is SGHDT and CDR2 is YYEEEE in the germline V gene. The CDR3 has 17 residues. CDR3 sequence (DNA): TGTGCCAGCAGCTGGGGACTAGCGGGAGGTACGGCCTATGAGCAGTTCTTC. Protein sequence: CASSWGLAGGTAYEQFF.

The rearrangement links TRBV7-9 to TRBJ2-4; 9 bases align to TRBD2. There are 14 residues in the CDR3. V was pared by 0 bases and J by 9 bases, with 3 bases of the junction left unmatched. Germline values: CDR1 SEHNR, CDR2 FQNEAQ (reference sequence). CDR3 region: CASSLALAGTIQYF. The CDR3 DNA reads TGTGCCAGCAGCTTAGCGCTAGCGGGAACCATTCAGTACTTC.

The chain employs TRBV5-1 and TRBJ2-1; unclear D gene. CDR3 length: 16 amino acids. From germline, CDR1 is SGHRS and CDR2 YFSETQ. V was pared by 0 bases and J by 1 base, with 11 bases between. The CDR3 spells CASSLGGSASYNEQFF. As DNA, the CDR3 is TGCGCCAGCAGCTTGGGCGGTTCGGCATCCTACAATGAGCAGTTCTTC.

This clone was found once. CDR3 DNA: TGCGCCAGCAGTGAGCCTAAGTCAGGGTACCATGGCTACACCTTC. It encodes CASSEPKSGYHGYTF. The chain recombines TRBV10-1 with TRBJ1-2, with D possibly being TRBD1 (5 bases). The CDR3 is 15 residues long. Germline V gene data show CDR1 as WNHNN and CDR2 as SYGVQD (reference sequence). Trimming removed 2 bases at V and 6 bases at J, with 16 bases between.